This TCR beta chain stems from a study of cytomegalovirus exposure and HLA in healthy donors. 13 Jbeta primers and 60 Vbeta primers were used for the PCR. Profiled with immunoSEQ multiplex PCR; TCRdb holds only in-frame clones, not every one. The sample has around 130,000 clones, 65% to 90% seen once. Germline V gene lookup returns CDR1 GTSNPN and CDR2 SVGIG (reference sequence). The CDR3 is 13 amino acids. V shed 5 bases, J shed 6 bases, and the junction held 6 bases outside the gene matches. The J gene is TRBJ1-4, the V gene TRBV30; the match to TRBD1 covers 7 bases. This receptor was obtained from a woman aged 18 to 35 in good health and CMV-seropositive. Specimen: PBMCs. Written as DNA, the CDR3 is TGTGCCTGGGATACAGGGGTTCATGAAAAACTGTTTTTT. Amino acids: CAWDTGVHEKLFF. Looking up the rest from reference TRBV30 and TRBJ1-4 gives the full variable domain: SQTIHQWPATLVQPVGSPLSLECTVEGTSNPNLYWYRQAAGRGLQLLFYSVGIGQISSEVPQNLSASRPQDRQFILSSKKLLLSDSGFYLCAWDTGVHEKLFFGSGTQLSVL.